The 15 T cell receptor beta chains in this list originate from one sample, sequenced in a study of OX40 agonist ivuxolimab in advanced cancers. The assay was immunoSEQ multiplex PCR, and TCRdb's table has in-frame clones only and misses some. The sample carries about 60,000 clones, about 83% recorded once. This sample comprised CD4+ or CD8+ T cells sorted from blood, obtained in a trial of the OX40 agonist ivuxolimab. All receptors derive from an adult with an advanced solid tumor such as melanoma, head and neck, liver or kidney cancer.

The chain links TRBV5-1 to TRBJ1-1; TRBD1 agrees at 8 bases. CDR1 and CDR2 (germline): SGHRS, YFSETQ. CDR3 length: 14 residues. The trim removed 3 bases at V and 4 bases at J, leaving 5 bases unmatched. CDR3 sequence: CASSSTTGATEAFF. The CDR3 coding sequence is TGCGCCAGCAGCTCAACGACAGGGGCCACTGAAGCTTTCTTT.

The chain has TRBV27 and TRBJ2-7, with 8 nucleotides matching TRBD1. CDR3 length equals 15 residues. Germline CDR1 and CDR2: MNHEY and SMNVEV (reference sequence). The trim removed 5 bases at V and 2 bases at J, leaving 8 bases unmatched. DNA of the CDR3: TGTGCCAGCAGTCTAACCGGGACAGGTACCTACGAGCAGTACTTC. It yields the protein CASSLTGTGTYEQYF.

V and J are TRBV7-2 and TRBJ1-1; unclear D gene. Trimming pared 2 bases from V and 7 bases from J, leaving 11 bases between. This CDR3 has 13 amino acids. Germline CDR1 SGHTA, CDR2 FQGNSA. The CDR3 nucleotides read TGTGCCAGCAGCTTACTTCCGGATTTTGAAGCTTTCTTT. Its translation: CASSLLPDFEAFF.

The chain carries TRBV30 and TRBJ1-1, with D perhaps TRBD1 (5 bases). V was pared by 0 bases and J by 0 bases, with 14 bases between. The V gene's germline CDR1 is GTSNPN and CDR2 SVGIG (reference sequence). The CDR3 loop spans 16 amino acids. The CDR3 loop is CAWSVLPGRMNTEAFF. The CDR3 nucleotides are TGTGCCTGGAGTGTTCTACCGGGACGAATGAACACTGAAGCTTTCTTT.

This sequence joins TRBV5-8 and TRBJ1-4; 7 bases line up with TRBD1. The CDR3 is 15 amino acids. Germline CDR1 and CDR2: SGHTS and YDEGEE. The V segment lost 4 bases and the J segment 7 bases; nucleotides outside the gene matches: 10. This chain's CDR3 is CASSRGTDPFEKLFF. The CDR3 DNA reads as TGTGCCAGCAGCCGAGGGACAGACCCTTTTGAAAAACTGTTTTTT.

CDR3 loop: CASSPRDREAFF. The CDR3 DNA reads as TGTGCCAGCAGTCCCCGGGACAGGGAAGCTTTCTTT. The chain uses TRBV6-1 and TRBJ1-1, with 8 bases fitting TRBD1. The CDR3 is made up of 12 amino acids. CDR1 is MNHNS, CDR2 SASEGT, per germline. After removal of 5 bases from V and 8 bases from J, the junction contained 4 bases not matched to a gene.

The chain joins TRBV7-3 to TRBJ1-1, with D possibly being TRBD1 (5 bases). The germline CDR1 and CDR2 sequences are SGHTA and FQGTGA. The CDR3 loop spans 14 amino acids. V was cut by 5 bases and J by 4 bases, with 14 bases left in between. Written as DNA, the CDR3 is TGTGCCAGCAGCCTGCGAGGGGATCTCACTGAAGCTTTCTTT. Translated: CASSLRGDLTEAFF.

The chain recombines TRBV19 with TRBJ1-5, with a possible D match to TRBD1 (5 bases). The CDR3 has 15 residues. The ends were cut back, 4 bases at V and 2 bases at J, with 12 bases in the middle. CDR1 and CDR2 from the germline V gene are LNHDA and SQIVND (reference sequence). CDR3 region: CASSNLGGGNQPQHF. The CDR3 DNA sequence: TGTGCCAGTAGTAATTTGGGAGGGGGCAATCAGCCCCAGCATTTT. Full variable domain (remainder filled in from reference TRBV19 and TRBJ1-5): DGGITQSPKYLFRKEGQNVTLSCEQNLNHDAMYWYRQDPGQGLRLIYYSQIVNDFQKGDIAEGYSVSREKKESFPLTVTSAQKNPTAFYLCASSNLGGGNQPQHFGDGTRLSIL.

This chain joins TRBV6-4 and TRBJ2-2; 9 bases align to TRBD2. From germline, CDR1 is MRHNA and CDR2 SNTAGT. Trimming took 4 bases from V and 4 from J; bases not matched to a gene: 13. This CDR3 is built from 18 residues. The CDR3, as DNA: TGTGCCAGCAGTGCCGGCGGAACGGCGGGAGGGCCCACCGGGGAGCTGTTTTTT. Its protein is CASSAGGTAGGPTGELFF.

The chain combines TRBV5-1 with TRBJ2-5; 9 bases match TRBD2. The germline V gene has CDR1 SGHRS and CDR2 YFSETQ. The CDR3 loop spans 16 amino acids. The J segment lost 5 bases and the V segment lost 0 bases, leaving 8 bases of the junction unmatched. The CDR3 sequence is CASSLAGSGSLETQYF. The CDR3 DNA follows: TGCGCCAGCAGCTTGGCCGGTAGCGGGAGTTTGGAGACCCAGTACTTC.

The chain is built from TRBV28 and TRBJ2-5; D remains ambiguous. Trimming removed 8 bases from V and 9 bases from J, with 13 bases in between. The CDR3 is made up of 11 amino acids. The germline CDR1 and CDR2 sequences are MDHEN and SYDVKM. DNA of the CDR3: TGTGCCAGCGGGTCTGCCGCGGCCCAGTACTTC. This encodes CASGSAAAQYF.

Turning to this clone: A junction end diverges from the germline sequence, so it may reflect a read error. The V gene is TRBV7-9, the J gene TRBJ1-1; perhaps TRBD1 as D (5 bases). The germline V gene encodes CDR1 SEHNR and CDR2 FQNEAQ (reference sequence). This CDR3 has 13 residues. For the CDR3, the DNA is TGTGCCAGCAGCCCCGGGGTAACAGGCTTCGTGGAATTT. This sequence encodes CASSPGVTGFVEF.

This clone appeared a few times. V and J are TRBV7-9 and TRBJ2-1; D tentatively reads TRBD1 or TRBD2 (5 bases each). The germline V and J ends were trimmed by 3 bases and 0 bases, with 15 bases remaining between them. Germline V gene data show CDR1 as SEHNR and CDR2 as FQNEAQ (reference sequence). The CDR3 runs to 17 residues. CDR3 nucleotide sequence: TGTGCCAGCAGCTTCCCTTCGGGACGCGGCTCCTACAATGAGCAGTTCTTC. Its protein product is CASSFPSGRGSYNEQFF.

This chain uses TRBV6-1 with TRBJ2-7, with TRBD2 matching over 11 bases. CDR1 MNHNS and CDR2 SASEGT come from the germline V gene. CDR3 length: 15 residues. J lost 1 base, V lost 7 bases, and 6 bases had no gene match. CDR3 coding DNA: TGTGCCAGCAAAAAGACTAGCGGGGATTCCTACGAGCAGTACTTC. It encodes CASKKTSGDSYEQYF.

The chain recombines TRBV6-6 with TRBJ1-5; D uncertain. Per germline, CDR1 MNHNY and CDR2 SVGAGI (reference sequence). The V and J ends lost 0 bases and 7 bases respectively, with 10 bases between them. CDR3 length equals 14 residues. As DNA, the CDR3 is TGTGCCAGCAGTTACTCTTTTAGGGAGCAGCCCCAGCATTTT. Translating gives CASSYSFREQPQHF.